The T cell receptor beta chain under discussion was sequenced for a study of regulatory T cells in long-lasting Graves disease. iRepertoire HTBI primers and Arm-PCR of CDR3 regions built TCR beta libraries. TCRdb reprocessed the multiplex PCR reads with MiXCR, giving one entry per CDR3 protein. The sample holds about 290,000 distinct CDR3 sequences, roughly a fifth seen once. Time point given: persistent/refractory GD, antithyroid drugs over 5 years with positive TRAb. RNA extracted from PBMCs served as the sequencing template. V dropped 5 bases and J dropped 6; count of bases not matched to a gene: 10. Germline-derived CDR1 and CDR2 are MNHEY and SVGEGT. The CDR3 is 14 amino acids. For this clonotype: This may arise from a read error, as a much more abundant clone is one base away.

Specimen: peripheral blood mononuclear cells (PBMCs), collected when the disease was refractory, from a patient treated with antithyroid drugs. The TCR originated in a female donor with Graves disease. The chain carries TRBV6-2 or TRBV6-3 and TRBJ2-7, with TRBD1 matching 7 bases. The chain's CDR3 is CASSRSGTECEQYF. The DNA for the CDR3 is TGTGCCAGCAGTCGATCCGGGACAGAATGCGAGCAGTACTTC.